This T cell receptor beta chain originates from a study of cytomegalovirus exposure and HLA in healthy donors. For the study at large: About 85 million unique TCR sequences came from HLA-typed donors in an early release. General study findings and limits: A further, later analysis showed that HLA-associated TCR beta chains (compared with equally common others) were more clonally expanded.

A note on this clone: The antigen remains undetermined.

With 7 bases removed from V and 4 bases from J, the gap between germline ends came to 13 bases. The CDR3 contains 14 residues. The germline V gene encodes CDR1 SNHLY and CDR2 FYNNEI. The PCR made use of 60 Vbeta and 13 Jbeta primers. The assay was immunoSEQ multiplex PCR, and TCRdb's table has in-frame clones only and misses some. This sample carries nearly 110,000 clones, more than 60% of them seen once, and the ten largest clones take 2% to 2.5%. This TCR came from a middle-aged man in good health and CMV-seronegative. The chain combines TRBV2 with TRBJ2-2; D unresolved. The sequencing sample was made of PBMCs. The chain's CDR3 is CASNPGSFTGELFF. In nucleotides, the CDR3 is TGTGCCAGCAACCCCGGGTCCTTCACCGGGGAGCTGTTTTTT. Supplemented by reference TRBV2 and TRBJ2-2, the full variable domain reads EPEVTQTPSHQVTQMGQEVILRCVPISNHLYFYWYRQILGQKVEFLVSFYNNEISEKSEIFDDQFSVERPDGSNFTLKIRSTKLEDSAMYFCASNPGSFTGELFFGEGSRLTVL.